This TCR beta chain was recovered during a study of T cell repertoires in cytomegalovirus infection (dated by TCRdb to about 2019). Regarding the study in general: Recently identified HLA-C-restricted CMV epitopes, whose presentation resists viral immunomodulation, were targeted by peptide stimulations together with well-studied HLA-B-restricted epitopes. Donor HLA type was relevant to the analysis, because carriage of CMV infection together with the matching HLA type was indicated by public TCR beta signatures.

Findings and caveats that apply to the study as a whole: Carriers of CMV infection plus the relevant HLA type were discriminated by the cumulative frequency of public TCR beta family members in the study cohort and in an independent roughly 340-donor cohort. The ex vivo response was dominated by HLA-C-restricted CMV-specific TCR beta clonotypes, which also provided the single most frequent clonotype in two of eight donors.

The sample's treatment or condition label is to be understood as: in vitro stimulation with specific CMV peptide epitopes to enrich CMV-specific T cells. The listed sequencing device is Illumina HiSeq 1500. TCRdb trimmed the raw reads at Q25, called clones with MiXCR and kept productive beta chains. Every entry covers one CDR3 protein and lists the most common genes and DNA from its rows. This sample holds around 430,000 distinct CDR3 sequences; approximately 40% were observed only once. Of the sample, 40% to 50% is held by the ten largest clones. About this clonotype: Its antigen remains undetermined. Nothing much larger sits one base from this clone, and base qualities are not available.

The CDR3 sequence holds 15 residues, the cysteine and phenylalanine included. Only the CDR3 part of the read is kept: 45 bases, read in frame from the first base. At the junction V is shortened by 5 bases and J by 5 bases; bases outside the gene matches: 10. The rearranged chain carries TRBV12-3 or TRBV12-4 and TRBJ2-3; 7 bases in between match TRBD2. The clonotype comes from a human donor in good health (CMV status not recorded). Some clones in this sample may be carry-over from other donors' samples. The source was cultured PBMCs, collected from culture after CMV antigen stimulation. The CDR3 protein sequence reads: CASSLRLAVRDTQYF. Read as DNA, the sequence is TGTGCCAGCAGTCTCAGACTAGCAGTACGAGATACGCAGTATTTT.